The 12 T cell receptor beta chains presented below share a single source sample, sequenced in a study of T cell repertoires in cytomegalovirus infection. No antigens are known for them. TCRdb processed the reads anew with MiXCR; each CDR3 protein has one entry. The sample carries fewer than 900,000 distinct CDR3 sequences, 25% to 30% recorded once. Sequencing used cultured CD8+ T cells from PBMCs, obtained from culture after CMV antigen stimulation. Every receptor here comes from a human donor in good health (CMV status not recorded). Some clones in this sample may be carry-over from other donors' samples.

This clonotype was detected a few times. The chain links TRBV7-9 to TRBJ2-5, with D maybe TRBD2 (5 bases). The CDR3 length is 13 residues. Trimming took off 6 bases at V and 5 bases at J, with 13 bases between the two ends. CDR1 and CDR2 (germline): SEHNR, FQNEAQ (reference sequence). The DNA for the CDR3 is TGTGCCAGCAGTCACGAGGGTGGTGAGACCCAGTACTTC. Encoded protein: CASSHEGGETQYF.

This clonotype was seen only a few times. The genes are TRBV24-1 and TRBJ2-1, with 8 nucleotides matching TRBD1. CDR1 and CDR2 from the germline V gene are KGHDR and SFDVKD. This CDR3 spans 13 amino acids. J lost 9 bases, V lost 3 bases, and 3 bases had no gene match. CDR3 residues: CATSDLDRVEQFF. CDR3 nucleotides: TGTGCCACCAGTGATCTGGACAGGGTTGAGCAGTTCTTC.

This clonotype was seen more than once but under ten times. The chain is built from TRBV7-8 and TRBJ2-7; 7 bases align to TRBD1. The germline V gene encodes CDR1 SGHVS and CDR2 FQNEAQ. CDR3 length: 12 residues. V lost 4 bases and J lost 6; bases outside the gene matches: 3. The CDR3 nucleotides are TGTGCCAGCAGCTGGGACAGTGGCGAGCAGTACTTC. Protein product: CASSWDSGEQYF.

This clonotype was picked up a small number of times. This sequence joins TRBV28 and TRBJ2-7; D gene unclear. There are 15 residues in the CDR3. Germline lookup yields CDR1 MDHEN and CDR2 SYDVKM. Trimming took off 3 bases at V and 1 base at J, with 13 bases between the two ends. Here the CDR3 DNA reads TGTGCCAGCAGTTTCGGGCTACACTATTCCTACGAGCAGTACGTC. Protein product: CASSFGLHYSYEQYV.

The genes are TRBV29-1 and TRBJ1-2; D ambiguous. The V gene's germline CDR1 is SQVTM and CDR2 ANQGSEA. V lost 4 bases to trimming and J lost 6 bases, with 3 bases between them. CDR3 length equals 9 residues. The CDR3 loop reads CSVVDGYTF. The CDR3 region has the DNA TGCAGCGTTGTAGATGGCTACACCTTC.

The J gene is TRBJ2-3, the V gene TRBV27; TRBD2 matches 12 bases. Trimming cost V 11 bases and J 3 bases; bases outside gene matches: 15. The V gene's germline CDR1 is MNHEY and CDR2 SMNVEV (reference sequence). The length of the CDR3 is 17 residues. CDR3 amino acids: CAVLAGGLGGNTDTQYF. The CDR3 DNA reads TGTGCCGTACTAGCGGGGGGTCTAGGGGGGAATACAGATACGCAGTATTTT.

This clonotype appeared a few times. The chain couples TRBV6-6 to TRBJ1-2; TRBD1 aligns across 11 bases. The germline gives CDR1 MNHNY, CDR2 SVGAGI (reference sequence). The junction had 4 bases not matched to a gene; V was cut back by 6 bases and J by 1 base. The length of the CDR3 is 15 residues. The CDR3 reads CASSEGTGGNYGYTF. CDR3 in DNA: TGTGCCAGCAGCGAGGGGACAGGGGGTAACTATGGCTACACCTTC.

This clonotype was counted many times. V and J are TRBV7-9 and TRBJ2-5; tentatively, D is TRBD2 (5 bases). Trimming took 0 bases from V and 11 from J, leaving 10 bases between them. CDR1 is SEHNR and CDR2 is FQNEAQ in the germline V gene (reference sequence). This CDR3 contains 12 residues. The CDR3 loop reads CASSLAAERQYF. The CDR3 bases are TGTGCCAGCAGCTTAGCAGCGGAGCGACAGTACTTC.

This clonotype was seen at least ten times. The chain links TRBV12-3 or TRBV12-4 to TRBJ2-5, with 9 bases that match TRBD1. The J segment lost 5 bases and the V segment lost 6 bases, leaving 7 bases of the junction unmatched. The CDR3 sequence is 14 residues long. The CDR3 nucleotides read TGTGCCAGCAGGTCGGGACAGGGTACGGAGACCCAGTACTTC. This gives the protein CASRSGQGTETQYF.

The rearrangement uses TRBV7-9 and TRBJ1-2, with D perhaps matching TRBD1 (5 bases). From germline, CDR1 is SEHNR and CDR2 FQNEAQ (reference sequence). The CDR3 contains 14 residues. V was cut by 1 base and J by 3 bases, with 9 bases left in between. CDR3 coding DNA: TGTGCCAGCAGCTTAGGCCTGGGGGACTATGGCTACACCTTC. The encoded protein is CASSLGLGDYGYTF. The whole variable domain, remainder taken from reference TRBV7-9 and TRBJ1-2, is DTGVSQNPRHKITKRGQNVTFRCDPISEHNRLYWYRQTLGQGPEFLTYFQNEAQLEKSRLLSDRFSAERPKGSFSTLEIQRTEQGDSAMYLCASSLGLGDYGYTFGSGTRLTVV.

This clonotype was picked up a small number of times. This chain uses TRBV28 with TRBJ1-1; TRBD1 aligns across 7 bases. This CDR3 spans 14 amino acids. After removal of 2 bases from V and 5 bases from J, the junction contained 5 bases not matched to a gene. Per the germline V gene, CDR1 is MDHEN and CDR2 is SYDVKM. CDR3 nucleotide sequence: TGTGCCAGCAGTTTACAGGGGGATCGAACTGAAGCTTTCTTT. It translates to CASSLQGDRTEAFF.

This clonotype was seen a handful of times. V gene TRBV5-6 combines with J gene TRBJ1-1; D is possibly TRBD1 (6 bases). CDR1 and CDR2 from the germline V gene are SGHDT and YYEEEE. The CDR3 is 13 amino acids. V lost 4 bases and J lost 5, with 12 bases in between. The chain's CDR3 is CASSTGGGTEAFF. In DNA form, the CDR3 reads TGTGCCAGCAGCACCGGAGGGGGGACTGAAGCTTTCTTT.